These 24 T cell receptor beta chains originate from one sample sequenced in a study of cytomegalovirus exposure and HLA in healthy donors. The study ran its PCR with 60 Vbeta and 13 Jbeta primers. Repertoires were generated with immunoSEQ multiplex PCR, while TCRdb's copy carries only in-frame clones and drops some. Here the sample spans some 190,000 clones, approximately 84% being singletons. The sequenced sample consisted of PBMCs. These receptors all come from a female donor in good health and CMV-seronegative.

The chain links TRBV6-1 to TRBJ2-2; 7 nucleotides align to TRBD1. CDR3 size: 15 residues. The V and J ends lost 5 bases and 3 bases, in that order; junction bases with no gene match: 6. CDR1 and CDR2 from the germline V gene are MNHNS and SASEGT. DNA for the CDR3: TGTGCCAGCAGTACCCTCACAGGGGACACCGGGGAGCTGTTTTTT. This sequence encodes CASSTLTGDTGELFF.

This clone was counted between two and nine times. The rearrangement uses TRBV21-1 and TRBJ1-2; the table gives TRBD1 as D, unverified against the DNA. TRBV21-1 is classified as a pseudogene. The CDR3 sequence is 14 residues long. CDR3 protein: CASSAETAGYGYTF. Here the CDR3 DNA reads TGTGCCAGCAGCGCCGAGACAGCCGGCTATGGCTACACCTTC.

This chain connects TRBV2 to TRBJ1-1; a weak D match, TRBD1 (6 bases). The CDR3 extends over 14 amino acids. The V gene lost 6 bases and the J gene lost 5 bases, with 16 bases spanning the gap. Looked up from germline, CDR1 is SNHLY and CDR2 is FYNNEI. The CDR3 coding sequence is TGTGCCAGCAGGGACAAAGGGGGGGGAACTGAAGCTTTCTTT. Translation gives CASRDKGGGTEAFF.

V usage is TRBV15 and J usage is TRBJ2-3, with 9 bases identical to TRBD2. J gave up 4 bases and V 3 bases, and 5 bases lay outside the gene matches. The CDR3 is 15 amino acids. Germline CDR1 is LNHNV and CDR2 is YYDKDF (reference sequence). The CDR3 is CATSRGLAGADTQYF. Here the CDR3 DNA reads TGTGCCACCAGCAGGGGACTAGCAGGCGCAGATACGCAGTATTTT.

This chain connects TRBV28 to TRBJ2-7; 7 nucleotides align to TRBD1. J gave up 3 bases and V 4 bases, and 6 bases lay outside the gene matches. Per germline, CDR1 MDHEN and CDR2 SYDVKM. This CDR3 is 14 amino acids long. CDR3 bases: TGTGCCAGCAGTTCCCCCGGGGACAGCTACGAGCAGTACTTC. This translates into CASSSPGDSYEQYF.

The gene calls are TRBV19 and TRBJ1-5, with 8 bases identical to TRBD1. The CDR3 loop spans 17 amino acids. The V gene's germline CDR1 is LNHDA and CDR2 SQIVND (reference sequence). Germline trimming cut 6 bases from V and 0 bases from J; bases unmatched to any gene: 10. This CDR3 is CASRADRGLNSNQPQHF. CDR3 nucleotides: TGTGCCAGTAGGGCAGACAGGGGCTTGAATAGCAATCAGCCCCAGCATTTT.

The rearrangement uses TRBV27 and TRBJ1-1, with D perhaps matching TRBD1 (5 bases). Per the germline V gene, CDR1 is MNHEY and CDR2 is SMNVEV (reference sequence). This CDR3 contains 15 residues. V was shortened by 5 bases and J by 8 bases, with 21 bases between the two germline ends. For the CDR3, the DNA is TGTGCCAGCAGTCAAGGGGCAGGGTTATCCGCCGAAGCTTTCTTT. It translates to CASSQGAGLSAEAFF.

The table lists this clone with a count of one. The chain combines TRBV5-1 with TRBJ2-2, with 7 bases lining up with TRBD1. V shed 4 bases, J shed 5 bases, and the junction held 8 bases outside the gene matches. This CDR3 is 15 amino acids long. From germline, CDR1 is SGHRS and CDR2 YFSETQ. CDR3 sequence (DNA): TGCGCCAGCAGCGAAACTATACAGGGGACCGGGGAGCTGTTTTTT. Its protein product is CASSETIQGTGELFF.

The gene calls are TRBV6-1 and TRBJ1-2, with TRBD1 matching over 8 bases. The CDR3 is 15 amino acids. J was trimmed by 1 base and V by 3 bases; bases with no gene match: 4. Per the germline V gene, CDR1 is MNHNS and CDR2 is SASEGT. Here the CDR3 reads CASSDRGLSNYGYTF. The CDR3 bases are TGTGCCAGCAGTGACAGGGGGCTTAGTAACTATGGCTACACCTTC.

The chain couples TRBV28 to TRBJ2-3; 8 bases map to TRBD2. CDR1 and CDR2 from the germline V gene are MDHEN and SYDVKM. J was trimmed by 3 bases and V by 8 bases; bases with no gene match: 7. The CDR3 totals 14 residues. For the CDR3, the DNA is TGTGCCAGCGGGTCAGCGGGGGCAACAGATACGCAGTATTTT. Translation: CASGSAGATDTQYF.

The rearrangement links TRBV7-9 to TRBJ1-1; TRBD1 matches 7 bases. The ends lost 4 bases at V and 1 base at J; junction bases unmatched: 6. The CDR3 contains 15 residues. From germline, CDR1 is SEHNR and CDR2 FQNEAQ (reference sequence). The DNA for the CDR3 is TGTGCCAGCAGCTCCCGAGGGACAGCGAACACTGAAGCTTTCTTT. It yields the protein CASSSRGTANTEAFF.

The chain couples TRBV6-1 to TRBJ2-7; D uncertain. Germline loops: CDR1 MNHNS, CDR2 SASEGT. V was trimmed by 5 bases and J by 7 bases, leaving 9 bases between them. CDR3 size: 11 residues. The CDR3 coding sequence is TGTGCCAGCAGTACCCCCCGGGAGCAGTACTTC. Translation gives CASSTPREQYF.

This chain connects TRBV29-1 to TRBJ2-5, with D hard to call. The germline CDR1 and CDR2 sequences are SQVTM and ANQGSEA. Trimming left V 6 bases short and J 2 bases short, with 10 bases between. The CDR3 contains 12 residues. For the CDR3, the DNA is TGCAGCGTAAAATGGCAGCAAGAGACCCAGTACTTC. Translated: CSVKWQQETQYF.

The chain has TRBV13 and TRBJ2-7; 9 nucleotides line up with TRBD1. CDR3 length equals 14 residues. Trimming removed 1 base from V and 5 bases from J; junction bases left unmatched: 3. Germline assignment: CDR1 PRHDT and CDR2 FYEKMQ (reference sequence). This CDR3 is CASSLDDRGNEQYF. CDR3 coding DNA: TGTGCCAGCAGCTTAGATGACAGGGGGAACGAGCAGTACTTC.

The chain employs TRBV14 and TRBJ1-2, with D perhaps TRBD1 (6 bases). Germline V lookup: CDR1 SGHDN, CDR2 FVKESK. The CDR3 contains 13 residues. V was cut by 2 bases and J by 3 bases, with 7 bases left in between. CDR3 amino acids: CASSQRTDYGYTF. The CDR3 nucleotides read TGTGCCAGCAGCCAACGGACAGACTATGGCTACACCTTC.

CDR3 sequence reads: CASSLYWETSSGVEQYF. Written as DNA, the CDR3 is TGTGCCAGCAGCTTATATTGGGAGACTAGTTCGGGCGTCGAGCAGTACTTC. The J gene is TRBJ2-7, the V gene TRBV11-3, with a possible D match to TRBD2 (6 bases). Germline lookup yields CDR1 SGHNT and CDR2 YENEEA. The CDR3 consists of 17 residues. V lost 2 bases and J lost 6, with 23 bases in between. The whole variable domain, filled in from reference TRBV11-3 and TRBJ2-7, reads EAGVVQSPRYKIIEKKQPVAFWCNPISGHNTLYWYLQNLGQGPELLIRYENEEAVDDSQLPKDRFSAERLKGVDSTLKIQPAELGDSAVYLCASSLYWETSSGVEQYFGPGTRLTVT.

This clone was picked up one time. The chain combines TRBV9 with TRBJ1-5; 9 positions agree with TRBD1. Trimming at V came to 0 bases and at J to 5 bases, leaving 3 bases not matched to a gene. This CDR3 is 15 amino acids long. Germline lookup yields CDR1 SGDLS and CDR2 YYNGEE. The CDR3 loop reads CASSVAGTGYQPQHF. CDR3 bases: TGTGCCAGCAGCGTAGCGGGGACAGGGTATCAGCCCCAGCATTTT.

Here the CDR3 reads CASTRDSSVKTQYF. DNA for the CDR3: TGTGCCAGCACGCGAGACAGCTCGGTGAAGACCCAGTACTTC. The V gene is TRBV6-1, the J gene TRBJ2-5; D possibly corresponds to TRBD1 (5 bases). V dropped 7 bases and J dropped 6 bases, with 18 bases sitting between them. There are 14 residues in the CDR3. CDR1 is MNHNS and CDR2 is SASEGT in the germline V gene.

The CDR3 DNA reads as TGTGCCAGCAGCGCACCGGGACTGCAAAGCTACGAGCAGTACTTC. Translated, it gives CASSAPGLQSYEQYF. J is TRBJ2-7 and V is TRBV7-8, with D perhaps TRBD2 (6 bases). The CDR3 runs to 15 residues. V lost 5 bases and J lost 3, with 17 bases in between. The germline gives CDR1 SGHVS, CDR2 FQNEAQ.

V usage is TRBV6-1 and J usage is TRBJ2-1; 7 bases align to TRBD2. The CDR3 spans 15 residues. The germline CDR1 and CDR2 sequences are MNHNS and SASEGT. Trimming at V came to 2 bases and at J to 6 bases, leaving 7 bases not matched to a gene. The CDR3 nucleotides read TGTGCCAGCAGTGAAATGGCGGGGGTGGGCAATGAGCAGTTCTTC. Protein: CASSEMAGVGNEQFF.

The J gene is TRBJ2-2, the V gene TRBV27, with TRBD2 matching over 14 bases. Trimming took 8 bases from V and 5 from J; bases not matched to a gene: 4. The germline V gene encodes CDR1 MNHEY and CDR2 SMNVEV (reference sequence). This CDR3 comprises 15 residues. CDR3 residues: CASGTSGRGTGELFF. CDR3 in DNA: TGTGCCAGCGGGACTAGCGGGAGAGGAACCGGGGAGCTGTTTTTT.

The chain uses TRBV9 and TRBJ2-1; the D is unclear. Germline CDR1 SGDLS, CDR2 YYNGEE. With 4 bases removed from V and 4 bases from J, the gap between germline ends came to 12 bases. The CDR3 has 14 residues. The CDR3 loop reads CASSTQAIYNEQFF. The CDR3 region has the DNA TGTGCCAGCAGCACCCAGGCAATTTACAATGAGCAGTTCTTC. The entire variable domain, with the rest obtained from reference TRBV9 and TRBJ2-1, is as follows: DSGVTQTPKHLITATGQRVTLRCSPRSGDLSVYWYQQSLDQGLQFLIQYYNGEERAKGNILERFSAQQFPDLHSELNLSSLELGDSALYFCASSTQAIYNEQFFGPGTRLTVL.

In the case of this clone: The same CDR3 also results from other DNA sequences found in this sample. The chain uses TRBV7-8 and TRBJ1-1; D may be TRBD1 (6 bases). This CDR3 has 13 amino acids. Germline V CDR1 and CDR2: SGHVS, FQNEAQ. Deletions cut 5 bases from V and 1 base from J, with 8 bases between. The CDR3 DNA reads TGTGCCAGCAGCCTGGACAGGAACACTGAAGCTTTCTTT. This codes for CASSLDRNTEAFF.

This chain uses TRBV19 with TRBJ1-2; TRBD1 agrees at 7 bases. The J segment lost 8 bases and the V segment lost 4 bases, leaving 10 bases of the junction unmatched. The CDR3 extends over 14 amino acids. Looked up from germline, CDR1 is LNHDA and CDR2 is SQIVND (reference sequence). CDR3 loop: CASSTPGQYWGYTF. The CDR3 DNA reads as TGTGCCAGTAGTACACCGGGACAGTATTGGGGCTACACCTTC.